This T cell receptor beta chain is drawn from a study of cytomegalovirus exposure and HLA in healthy donors. With 60 Vbeta and 13 Jbeta primers, the PCR was carried out. The data were produced by immunoSEQ multiplex PCR, yet TCRdb's version contains in-frame clones alone and is incomplete. Of about 120,000 clones listed, 81% are singletons. Germline V gene lookup returns CDR1 DFQATT and CDR2 SNEGSKA (reference sequence). The CDR3 extends over 11 amino acids. V was clipped by 4 bases and J by 4 bases, with 5 bases between them. The receptor comes from a woman aged 40 to 50 in good health and CMV-seronegative. The gene calls are TRBV20-1 and TRBJ1-3, with D hard to call. Material for sequencing was PBMCs. The DNA for the CDR3 is TGCAGTGCTATAATGGGAAACACCATATATTTT. Translating gives CSAIMGNTIYF.